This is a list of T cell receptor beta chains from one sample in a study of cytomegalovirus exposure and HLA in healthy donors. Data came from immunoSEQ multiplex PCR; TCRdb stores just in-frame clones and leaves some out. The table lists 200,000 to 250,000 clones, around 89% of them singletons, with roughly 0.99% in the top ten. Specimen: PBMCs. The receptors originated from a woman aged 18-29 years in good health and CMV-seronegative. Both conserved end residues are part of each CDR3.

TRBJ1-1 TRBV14 CASSAWGGVNTEAFF
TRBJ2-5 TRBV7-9 CASSLGTGGETQYF
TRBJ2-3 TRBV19 CASSMTGGNTDTQYF
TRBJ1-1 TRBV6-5 CASSYDRGQNTEAFF
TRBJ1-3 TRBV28 CASTPGGGLPSGNTIYF
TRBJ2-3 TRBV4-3 CASSQASLAGGKDTQYF
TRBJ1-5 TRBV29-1 CNVARDSNQPQHF
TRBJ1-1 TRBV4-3 CASSQDTGVGTEAFF
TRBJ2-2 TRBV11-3 CASSRGNTGELFF
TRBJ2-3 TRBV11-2 CASSLRYRGHGDTQYF